Here is one T cell receptor (beta chain) with its context. The sample originates from a study of blood T cell repertoires in COVID-19. Study-level background: Material from acute and convalescent COVID-19 was sourced from the United States, Italy and Spain. T cells, B-cell-depleted T cells, or PBMCs supplied cDNA or gDNA.

In the original analysis: Scientists estimated how many nucleated cells there were by amplifying reference gene primers. Assay: immunoSEQ multiplex PCR; the TCRdb copy retains only in-frame clones and omits some. The V and J calls and the clone size are those of that table, but D and trimming were determined from the DNA. The sample holds about 28,000 clones, 85% seen once. This TCR was recovered from a human donor in a cohort sampled during active COVID-19. Input material: peripheral blood.

The CDR3 spells CASSMGYGNTEAFF. The CDR3 region has the DNA TGTGCCAGTAGTATGGGCTACGGTAACACTGAAGCTTTCTTT. The gene calls are TRBV19 and TRBJ1-1; no clear D gene. The CDR3 length is 14 residues. Germline CDR1 is LNHDA and CDR2 is SQIVND (reference sequence). Trimming shortened V by 3 bases and J by 2 bases, and 10 bases separated the two germline ends.